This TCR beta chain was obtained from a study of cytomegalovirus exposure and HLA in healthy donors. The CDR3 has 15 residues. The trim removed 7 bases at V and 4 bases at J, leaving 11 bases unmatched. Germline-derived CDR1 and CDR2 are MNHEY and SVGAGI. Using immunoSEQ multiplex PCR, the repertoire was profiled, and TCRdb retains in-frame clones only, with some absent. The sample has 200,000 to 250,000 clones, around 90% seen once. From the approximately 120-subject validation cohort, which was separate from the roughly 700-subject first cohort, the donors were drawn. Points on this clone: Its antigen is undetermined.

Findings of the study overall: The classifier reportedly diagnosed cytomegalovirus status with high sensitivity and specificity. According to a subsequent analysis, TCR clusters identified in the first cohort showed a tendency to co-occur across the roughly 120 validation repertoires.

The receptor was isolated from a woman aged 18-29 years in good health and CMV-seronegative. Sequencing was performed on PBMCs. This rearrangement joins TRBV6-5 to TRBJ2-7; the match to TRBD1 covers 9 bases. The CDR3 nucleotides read TGTGCCAGCACCAAAGCCGGGACAGGGCTTTACGAGCAGTACTTC. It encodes CASTKAGTGLYEQYF.